The next 5 T cell receptor beta chains were all read from a single sample in a study of blood T cell repertoires in COVID-19. Profiled with immunoSEQ multiplex PCR; TCRdb holds only in-frame clones, not every one. The table has around 300,000 clones, just under 90% seen once. Specimen: peripheral blood. These receptors originate from a woman aged 35 to 49 with acute or convalescent COVID-19.

This clone came up a few times. The rearrangement uses TRBV9 and TRBJ2-3; TRBD2 agrees at 9 bases. The germline gives CDR1 SGDLS, CDR2 YYNGEE. This CDR3 has 16 residues. V lost 0 bases, J lost 3 bases, and 5 bases stayed unmatched. The CDR3 nucleotides are TGTGCCAGCAGCGTAGGGGCTAGCGGGGAGACAGATACGCAGTATTTT. It yields the protein CASSVGASGETDTQYF.

This clone was picked up one time. The V and J genes are TRBV2 and TRBJ2-7; D uncertain. Per germline, CDR1 SNHLY and CDR2 FYNNEI. The germline V and J ends were trimmed by 10 bases and 2 bases, with 21 bases remaining between them. The CDR3 runs 15 residues. The chain's CDR3 is CATFLDGSIPYEQYV. The DNA for the CDR3 is TGTGCCACTTTCCTAGACGGCTCAATTCCCTACGAGCAGTACGTC.

J is TRBJ1-2 and V is TRBV24-1; TRBD1 agrees at 8 bases. Germline lookup yields CDR1 KGHDR and CDR2 SFDVKD. There are 14 residues in the CDR3. V shed 3 bases and J 5 bases; nucleotides not matched to a gene: 4. CDR3 amino acids: CATSDQGAGYGYTF. The CDR3 DNA is TGTGCCACCAGTGATCAGGGGGCGGGATATGGCTACACCTTC.

The rearrangement links TRBV10-3 to TRBJ1-1; TRBD1 matches at 8 bases. V dropped 8 bases and J dropped 2; count of bases not matched to a gene: 7. The V gene's germline CDR1 is ENHRY and CDR2 SYGVKD. This CDR3 is 14 amino acids long. The CDR3 DNA reads TGTGCCATCTCCTTGGACAGGGATAACACTGAAGCTTTCTTT. Translating it yields CAISLDRDNTEAFF.

This clone was counted once. This chain joins TRBV5-6 and TRBJ2-4; TRBD1 is a possible D gene (5 bases). Looked up from germline, CDR1 is SGHDT and CDR2 is YYEEEE. This CDR3 region has 14 residues. The germline V and J ends were trimmed by 0 bases and 2 bases, with 6 bases remaining between them. The CDR3 nucleotides are TGTGCCAGCAGCTTGGGGGGCACCAAAAACATTCAGTACTTC. Its protein product is CASSLGGTKNIQYF.